This TCR beta chain was recovered during a study of T cells after somatic rescue of genetic block. Looked up from germline, CDR1 is PRHDT and CDR2 is FYEKMQ (reference sequence). The CDR3 runs 15 residues. The V gene end was trimmed by 3 bases and the J gene end by 5 bases; junction bases not matched to a gene: 6. TCRdb's table, derived via immunoSEQ multiplex PCR, lists solely in-frame clones and lacks some. Among 70,000 or so clones listed, 80% to 95% were seen once. The chain links TRBV13 to TRBJ2-1; 8 bases match TRBD1. This TCR derives from a man aged 40-55 years. Material: peripheral blood mononuclear cells (PBMCs). The CDR3 region is CASSLGQATNNEQFF. DNA for the CDR3: TGTGCCAGCAGCTTGGGACAGGCAACGAACAATGAGCAGTTCTTC.